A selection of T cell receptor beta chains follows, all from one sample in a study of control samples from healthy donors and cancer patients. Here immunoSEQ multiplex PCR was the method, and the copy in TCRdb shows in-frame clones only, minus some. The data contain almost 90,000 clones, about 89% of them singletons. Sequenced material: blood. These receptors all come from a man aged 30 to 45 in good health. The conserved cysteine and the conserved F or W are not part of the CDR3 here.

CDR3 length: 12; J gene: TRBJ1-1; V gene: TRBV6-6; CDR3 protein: ASSYGGQNTEAF
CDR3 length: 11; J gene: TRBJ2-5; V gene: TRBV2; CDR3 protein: ASSAGLAGTQY
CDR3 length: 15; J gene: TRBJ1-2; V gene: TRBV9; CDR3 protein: ASSVGQGSPPSYGYT
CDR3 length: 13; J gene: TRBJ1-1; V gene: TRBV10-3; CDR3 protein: AIRGTGAPNTEAF
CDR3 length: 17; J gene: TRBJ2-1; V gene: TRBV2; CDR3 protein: ASNGGWAGGATSYNEQF
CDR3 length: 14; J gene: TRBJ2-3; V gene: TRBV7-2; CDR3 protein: ASSPAGTSRTDTQY
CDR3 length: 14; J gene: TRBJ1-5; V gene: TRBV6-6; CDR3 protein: ASSSGQSYSNQPQH
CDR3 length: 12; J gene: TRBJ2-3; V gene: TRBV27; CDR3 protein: ASSLVLGIDTQY
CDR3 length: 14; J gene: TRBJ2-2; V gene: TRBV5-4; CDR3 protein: ASSSGGGANTGELF
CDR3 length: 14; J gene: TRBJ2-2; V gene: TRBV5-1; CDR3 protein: ASSLAGGSNTGELF
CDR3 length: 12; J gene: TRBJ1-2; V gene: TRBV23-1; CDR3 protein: ASSQSTGVRGYT
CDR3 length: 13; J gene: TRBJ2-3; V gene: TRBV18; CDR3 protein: ASSPISGGSDTQY
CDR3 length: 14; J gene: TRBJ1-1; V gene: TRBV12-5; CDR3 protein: ASGLVQQGGNTEAF
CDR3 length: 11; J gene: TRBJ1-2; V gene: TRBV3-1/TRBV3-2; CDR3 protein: ASSQVPSGGYT
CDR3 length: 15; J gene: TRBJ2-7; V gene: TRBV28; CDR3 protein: ASSSTYLGTVIYEQY
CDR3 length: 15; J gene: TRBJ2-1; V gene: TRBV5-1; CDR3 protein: ASSWGTGGDAHNEQF
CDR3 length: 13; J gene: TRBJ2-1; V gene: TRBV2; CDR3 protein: ASSARVKGNNEQF
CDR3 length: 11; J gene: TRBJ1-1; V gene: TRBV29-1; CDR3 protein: SVEGTVNTEAF
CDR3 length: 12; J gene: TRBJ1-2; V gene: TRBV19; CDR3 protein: ASSITGETYGYT
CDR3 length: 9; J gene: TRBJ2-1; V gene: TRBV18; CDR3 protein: ASSPDREQF
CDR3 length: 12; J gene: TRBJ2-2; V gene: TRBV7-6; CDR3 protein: ASSFPEGTGKLF
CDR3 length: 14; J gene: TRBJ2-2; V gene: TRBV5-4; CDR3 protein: ASSPDGGGITGELF
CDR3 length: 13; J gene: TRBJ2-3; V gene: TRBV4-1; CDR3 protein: ASSQDPVSTDTQY
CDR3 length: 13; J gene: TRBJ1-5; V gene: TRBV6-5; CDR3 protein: ASSYSPGRDQPQH
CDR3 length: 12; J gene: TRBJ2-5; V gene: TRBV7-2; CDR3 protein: ASSLANRKETQY
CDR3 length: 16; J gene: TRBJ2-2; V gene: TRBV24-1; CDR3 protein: ASGGSASRFPGTGELF
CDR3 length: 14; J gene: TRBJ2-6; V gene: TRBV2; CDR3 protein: ASSGGTPGGANVLT
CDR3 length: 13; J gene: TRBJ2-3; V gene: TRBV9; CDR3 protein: ASSVRGIDTDTQY
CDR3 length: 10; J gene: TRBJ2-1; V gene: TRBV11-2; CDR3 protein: ASSLLEDEQF
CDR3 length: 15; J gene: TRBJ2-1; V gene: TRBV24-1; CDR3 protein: ATSDPPGAGVYNEQF
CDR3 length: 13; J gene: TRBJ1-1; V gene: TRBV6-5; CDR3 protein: ASSYTLQGNTEAF
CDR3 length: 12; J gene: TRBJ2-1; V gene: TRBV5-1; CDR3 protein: ASSLDNLYNEQF
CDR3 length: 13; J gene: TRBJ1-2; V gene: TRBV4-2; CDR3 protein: ASSQVGQGDYGYT